This T cell receptor (beta chain) was retrieved from a study of blood T cell repertoires in COVID-19. Background on the study: There were acute and convalescent COVID-19 samples, and they came from the United States, Italy and Spain. PBMCs, B-cell-depleted T cells, or T cells provided the cDNA or gDNA that made up the material.

CDR1 is SGHNT, CDR2 YYREEE, per germline (reference sequence). Trimming took 4 bases from V and 11 from J; bases not matched to a gene: 14. The CDR3 has 15 amino acids. The authors' processing: Amplification with reference gene primers provided the estimates of nucleated cell counts. Using immunoSEQ multiplex PCR, the repertoire was profiled, and TCRdb retains in-frame clones only, with some absent. That table furnishes V, J and clone size, whereas the DNA furnished D and trimming. Of about 250,000 clones detected, around four fifths appear once; the ten largest clones hold more than 6%. This receptor was obtained from a woman aged 55-70 years with active or convalescent COVID-19. The material sequenced was peripheral blood. The chain couples TRBV5-4 to TRBJ1-1; TRBD1 aligns across 10 bases. The CDR3 DNA is TGTGCCAGCAGCCCCCCGGGGACAGGGGCATTAGTGGCTTTCTTT. As protein: CASSPPGTGALVAFF.